The text below deals with one TCR beta chain. This clone has more than one count but fewer than ten. Its antigen has not been determined. Per-base quality was not reported, and no clone a single base away is much larger than it. Library prep was done by the immunoSEQ multiplex PCR assay. The multiplex PCR relied on a mix of 60 forward primers for TCR Vbeta segments and 13 reverse primers for TCR Jbeta segments. A multiplex PCR assay on genomic DNA amplified the CDR3 region of rearranged TCR beta genes. On the Illumina HiSeq System, the amplified TCR beta libraries were sequenced as 87-base-pair reads. The paper's data handling went like this. A later analysis tallied roughly 76 million unique TCR beta chains across the roughly 610 repertoires, and around 12 million of those chains were shared by two or more donors. Raw reads were error-corrected and collapsed into unique sequences with a nearest-neighbor algorithm that merged closely related sequences to remove PCR and sequencing errors. CDR3 sequences were aligned to IMGT reference sequences to assign V, D and J gene segments. Each retained sequence needed at least a six-nucleotide match to both a V gene segment and a J gene segment. Rearrangements were classified as productive when the CDR3 lacked stop codons and remained in frame with V and J, and all other rearrangements were classified as non-productive. Following IMGT convention, CDR3 was defined as the stretch from the second conserved V-encoded cysteine up to the conserved J-encoded phenylalanine. The earlier analysis of about 640 of the donors excluded any sequence lacking an unambiguous match to a single V gene segment. In an earlier analysis of 587 of the donors, a V segment was called functional when productive rearrangements were above 56.7%, and segregating when the standard deviation between donors exceeded 5%. A statistical classification framework was built for diagnosing cytomegalovirus status from the catalog of TCR beta chain sequences. In a later analysis, V and J genes were assigned by comparing TCR nucleotide sequences against IMGT/GENE-DB human TR gene sequences. A later analysis assigned CDR3 sequences and most-parsimonious VDJ recombination scenarios with the TCRdist pipeline. In a later analysis, every TCR beta chain was defined by the combination of its CDR3 amino acid sequence and its V-gene family, and reads without a unique V-gene family were dropped. A later analysis removed 500 to 600 highly shared, low-generation-probability nucleotide sequences to deal with suspected cross-contamination and a sequencing artifact. A later analysis calculated a clonal expansion index for each public chain from normalized within-repertoire ranks of inferred template counts. In a later analysis, generation probabilities were computed using a VDJ recombination model fitted to out-of-frame rearrangements, and the results were checked against IGoR. In a later analysis, TCR-TCR, TCR-HLA and TCR-CMV co-occurrence was scored with hypergeometric tests, and a repertoire-size bias correction was applied to TCR pairs. False discovery rates were estimated in a later analysis by permuting HLA or CMV assignments 20 times. In a later analysis, co-occurring TCRs were grouped with DBSCAN, and TCRdist sequence similarity was added when clustering was performed within HLA-allele-positive subsets. Co-occurrence clustering excluded repertoires with fewer than 30,000 or more than 120,000 public chains, plus five with anomalous nucleotide sharing. TCRdb took this table from immuneACCESS and kept in-frame rearrangements with V and J called. Such tables lack part of the clones; where checked against another copy, unresolved V genes explain under half of the gap, and the rest is unexplained. V and J calls and clone size come straight from that table; D and trimming were deduced from the DNA. Counted in this sample were roughly 200,000 clones; about 80% of them appeared once. Over 0.5% of the sample lies in the top ten.

V lost 4 bases and J lost 4 bases; the stretch between them is 20 bases long. CDR1 SNHLY and CDR2 FYNNEI were looked up in the germline V gene. Taken from cysteine to phenylalanine, the CDR3 has 17 residues. The DNA shown is the 51-base CDR3, in frame from base 1. This record belongs to a study of cytomegalovirus exposure and HLA in healthy donors (dated by TCRdb to the late 2010s). Study-wide context: In an earlier analysis of several hundred of the donors, about 270 Gb of sequence data and 90 million to 120 million unique TCR beta sequences from approximately 180 million T cells were reported. Donor age, sex, ethnicity and CMV serostatus were collected together with the repertoire data. Among around 400 genotyped donors of the cohort, an average of around 240,000 unique TCR beta nucleotide sequences was sequenced per donor, of which 15% to 20% were non-productive. Among the roughly 400 genotyped donors, 75% to 90% belonged to the genetic ancestry cluster associated with self-reported Caucasian donors. To predict cytomegalovirus infection status, the study combined high-throughput TCR immunosequencing, statistical association of individual TCRs with disease status, and machine learning. An earlier analysis of around 640 of the donors used high-throughput TCR beta sequencing to judge whether each TCR beta V gene segment behaved as functional or pseudogenic. A separate validation cohort of about 110 different subjects was used in addition to the 666-subject first cohort. In the later analysis, no new phenotypic data were used to find candidate immune exposures; instead, reliance was placed on TCR beta sequences and their occurrence across donors. An early release covering 550 to 650 HLA-typed donors comprised roughly 300 gigabases of sequencing data and approximately 85 million unique TCR sequences. The aim of the study was to test whether cataloging public T cell receptors could identify signatures of past pathogen exposure. A later analysis re-examined previously published TCR beta repertoires from 610 or so donors and added high-resolution HLA genotyping to investigate patterns of TCR occurrence. The study used immunosequencing to profile the T cell repertoires of around 600 subjects and linked those repertoires to cytomegalovirus serostatus. Typing coverage differed by locus: A, B, C, DRB1 and DQB1 were typed in about 629-640 donors, DQA1 in 522, DPA1 in over 600, and DPB1 in 472. A handful of DR-DQ haplotypes were treated as single units for association and clustering because of strong linkage in the cohort. Genome-wide SNP genotypes for about 65% of the 666 donors were used in a later genetic analysis, which treated that subset as a discovery cohort. Class I and class II HLA loci were covered by the typing at four-digit resolution. All discovery cohort repertoires had been generated on a single sequencing platform.

Study-wide conclusions, independent of this receptor: An association between a missense DCLRE1C variant and V-gene and J-gene trimming of TCR beta chains was found in a later genetic analysis and replicated in an independent cohort. The authors suggested that the approach could potentially be generalized to other disease states and immunological phenotypes. When HLA alleles, especially DR and DQ, strongly co-occurred, TCR associations were difficult to assign to individual alleles. In vitro tests confirmed that three of the cytomegalovirus-associated TCR beta chains recognize cytomegalovirus antigens. The classifier was reported to diagnose cytomegalovirus status with high specificity and sensitivity in both the original and validation cohorts. Because HLA typing was unavailable for some donors at each locus, only the typed subset was used in association tests. According to a later analysis, parvovirus B19, influenza, CMV and Epstein-Barr virus appeared linked to several top co-occurrence clusters. The presence/absence analyses assumed that sequencing depth was roughly uniform across donors, and that assumption may not be true. A further reported finding was that TCR beta sequences accurately predicted the HLA-A and HLA-B alleles for most subjects in the first cohort. In an earlier analysis of about 550 of the donors, most TCR beta V segments were observed in productive rearrangements about 90% or about 30% of the time, broadly matching IMGT annotations. A cluster of highly shared sequence variants was judged likely to represent a technical artifact of the sequencing pipeline. Some IMGT-functional V segments, including TRBV6-2 and TRBV6-3, could not be told apart with the 87-base-pair reads, so those segments were excluded. This cohort had only TCR beta chains sequenced, and the lack of alpha or paired-chain data limited which features could be detected. Immune exposure information for the cohort was limited to CMV serostatus. The study listed 150 to 200 TCR beta chains as associated with cytomegalovirus. Linkage disequilibrium might explain the correlated functional status among segregating V segments, but an unknown experimental factor could not be excluded. In a later analysis, the rate of TCR association differed among HLA loci, with DRB1 alleles having the most associated TCRs and HLA-C alleles having the fewest. Most TCR sequences were seen in very few donors, while some public TCRs were found in many individuals. According to a later genetic analysis, donors in an Asian-associated ancestry cluster had fewer N-insertions in productive TCRs than the approximately 670-donor mean. According to a later analysis, most CMV-associated TCR beta chains appeared to be HLA-restricted, and the HLA associations seemed to be driven largely by CMV exposure. Specific HLA alleles were associated with 16,951 TCR beta sequences at a false discovery rate of 0.05 in a later analysis. In a later analysis, HLA-associated TCR beta chains were found to be more clonally expanded and to have lower generation probabilities than equally common non-associated chains. Seventeen rarely observed V segments, including chromosome 9 orphons, were excluded from the earlier analysis of approximately 500 of the donors because counts were too low.

The cohort was made up of under 800 healthy bone marrow donors. All cohort members were sampled while nominally healthy, although unrecorded immune exposures were likely present. The donor was CMV seronegative and was included in the group of a few hundred seronegative cohort members. Every donor gave a peripheral blood sample, and the peripheral blood mononuclear cells from that sample were used for TCR beta sequencing. The Qiagen DNeasy Blood Extraction Kit was used to extract genomic DNA from the blood cell samples. The sequencing sample was made of PBMCs. This chain joins TRBV2 to TRBJ1-3; the D gene is perhaps TRBD1, from 5 matching bases. The receptor was isolated from a woman between 40 and 55 years old in good health and CMV-seronegative. The CDR3 sequence is CASSALHARASGNTIYF. The DNA reads as follows: TGTGCCAGCAGTGCTTTGCATGCCAGGGCCTCAGGAAACACCATATATTTT. Joined to the reference TRBV2 and TRBJ1-3 proteins, this CDR3 gives the full variable domain: EPEVTQTPSHQVTQMGQEVILRCVPISNHLYFYWYRQILGQKVEFLVSFYNNEISEKSEIFDDQFSVERPDGSNFTLKIRSTKLEDSAMYFCASSALHARASGNTIYFGEGSWLTVV.